Below are 6 T cell receptor beta chains sequenced from a single sample in a study of identical twins. TCRdb re-analysed the 5' RACE reads in MiXCR, keeping a single row per CDR3 protein. The sample has about 690,000 distinct CDR3 sequences, approximately 21% seen once. The same sample was also studied in work on T cells expressing NK-cell markers.

Sequencing was carried out using PBMCs. The receptor source for this set is a woman aged 18-29 years in good health.

This chain links TRBV12-3 or TRBV12-4 with TRBJ2-2; no clear D gene. The CDR3 spans 13 residues. Trimming removed 3 bases from V and 6 bases from J, with 8 bases in between. The CDR3 sequence: CASSFYIAGELFF. The CDR3 DNA reads TGTGCCAGCAGTTTTTATATCGCCGGGGAGCTGTTTTTT.

This clonotype turned up a few times. The chain combines TRBV20-1 with TRBJ2-1, with 7 bases lining up with TRBD2. Looked up from germline, CDR1 is DFQATT and CDR2 is SNEGSKA (reference sequence). The CDR3 extends over 16 amino acids. J was trimmed by 1 base and V by 0 bases; bases with no gene match: 6. The CDR3 bases are TGCAGTGCTAGAGATCAGAAGCGGGGTTCCTACAATGAGCAGTTCTTC. This encodes CSARDQKRGSYNEQFF.

This clonotype showed up just a few times. The V call is TRBV14, the J call TRBJ2-1; tentatively, D is TRBD2 (6 bases). Trimming removed 0 bases from V and 8 bases from J, with 17 bases in between. The CDR3 has 16 amino acids. Germline lookup yields CDR1 SGHDN and CDR2 FVKESK. The DNA of the CDR3 is TGTGCCAGCAGCCAAGATCGGGGGACGGCTTGGGATGAGCAGTTCTTC. Translating it yields CASSQDRGTAWDEQFF.

This clonotype has ten or more counts. J is TRBJ2-7 and V is TRBV20-1, with D maybe TRBD1 (5 bases). The CDR3 is 11 residues long. From germline, CDR1 is DFQATT and CDR2 SNEGSKA (reference sequence). CDR3 protein: CRDSENYEQYF. CDR3 nucleotide sequence: TGCCGAGACAGTGAGAACTACGAGCAGTACTTC.

V gene TRBV12-5 combines with J gene TRBJ2-5, with TRBD2 matching over 13 bases. The CDR3 is 16 amino acids. J gave up 4 bases and V 0 bases, and 2 bases lay outside the gene matches. Germline assignment: CDR1 LGHNT and CDR2 FRNRAP. The CDR3 reads CASGLVLAGGLETQYF. Written as DNA, the CDR3 is TGTGCTAGTGGTTTGGTACTAGCGGGAGGGTTAGAGACCCAGTACTTC.

Only a few counts were recorded for this clonotype. The chain carries TRBV5-1 and TRBJ2-4, with TRBD1 matching 12 bases. The trim removed 0 bases at V and 4 bases at J, leaving 5 bases unmatched. The germline CDR1 and CDR2 sequences are SGHRS and YFSETQ. There are 17 residues in the CDR3. The CDR3 DNA is TGCGCCAGCAGCTTGGCGGGACAGGGGGCATTTAAAAACATTCAGTACTTC. This sequence encodes CASSLAGQGAFKNIQYF.